This TCR beta chain emerged from a study of identical twins. MiXCR, applied by TCRdb to the 5' RACE reads, yields one record per CDR3 protein. The repertoire holds 700,000 or so distinct CDR3 sequences, with around 8.6% as singletons. Study-level results: Reduced insertions were recorded for abundant cord blood beta clonotypes, with no such pattern in memory repertoires.

V trimming: 9 bases; J trimming: 2 bases; junction bases outside the gene matches: 4. This CDR3 comprises 14 residues. Regarding this clonotype: Its antigen remains unknown.

Another study also made use of these data, one on yellow fever vaccine responses in identical twins.

This sequence joins TRBV5-3 and TRBJ2-3, with 12 bases identical to TRBD1. TRBV5-3 is placed among ORFs of uncertain function. The sequencing sample was made of PBMCs. The source is a woman aged 18 to 35 in good health. Written as DNA, the CDR3 is TGTGCCAAACCGGGACAGGGGGCCACAGATACGCAGTATTTT. Its protein is CAKPGQGATDTQYF.